Each of the 6 T cell receptor beta chains below was sequenced from the same sample in a study of T cell repertoires in cytomegalovirus infection. The antigens for these receptors are not known. TCRdb used MiXCR to reprocess the reads, holding one entry per CDR3 protein. The sample consists of roughly 500,000 distinct CDR3 sequences, roughly a third of them appearing once. The sequencing used cultured PBMCs, collected from culture after CMV antigen stimulation. The receptor set was obtained from a human donor in good health (CMV status not recorded). Some clones in this sample may be carry-over from other donors' samples.

The chain recombines TRBV2 with TRBJ2-1, with 7 bases that match TRBD1. V shed 8 bases and J 3 bases; nucleotides not matched to a gene: 7. The germline gives CDR1 SNHLY, CDR2 FYNNEI. The CDR3 has 14 amino acids. CDR3 loop: CASASTGVYNEQFF. CDR3 DNA sequence: TGTGCCAGCGCCTCAACAGGGGTCTACAATGAGCAGTTCTTC.

The gene calls are TRBV5-1 and TRBJ1-2, with TRBD1 as a possible D gene (5 bases). The V gene's germline CDR1 is SGHRS and CDR2 YFSETQ. V was shortened by 7 bases and J by 8 bases, with 15 bases between the two germline ends. The CDR3 is made up of 12 amino acids. CDR3 loop: CASADGGPGYTF. CDR3 in DNA: TGCGCCAGCGCCGACGGGGGACCGGGCTACACCTTC.

V gene TRBV6-1 combines with J gene TRBJ2-7, with 7 bases lining up with TRBD1. The V gene's germline CDR1 is MNHNS and CDR2 SASEGT. The CDR3 consists of 13 residues. V lost 8 bases, J lost 4 bases, and 8 bases stayed unmatched. The DNA of the CDR3 is TGTGCCAGCGGGAGAGGGGGCAAGTACGAGCAGTACTTC. Translation gives CASGRGGKYEQYF.

This clonotype was counted only a few times. The chain employs TRBV20-1 and TRBJ1-2; no reliable D call. This CDR3 spans 13 amino acids. CDR1 DFQATT and CDR2 SNEGSKA come from the germline V gene (reference sequence). CDR3 bases: TGCAGGCCCGTAGGGCCCTCGAACTATGGCTACACCTTC. Its protein is CRPVGPSNYGYTF.

The chain combines TRBV6-2 or TRBV6-3 with TRBJ1-1, with 9 positions matching TRBD1. The CDR3 spans 16 residues. V was pared by 4 bases and J by 5 bases, with 11 bases of the junction left unmatched. The germline V gene encodes CDR1 MNHEY and CDR2 SVGEGT. The CDR3 nucleotides read TGTGCCAGCAGTTTACCAGGTTACAGGGGGCGTACTGAAGCTTTCTTT. It specifies CASSLPGYRGRTEAFF.

This sequence joins TRBV11-2 and TRBJ1-1; 8 nucleotides match TRBD1. CDR1 and CDR2 from the germline V gene are SGHAT and FQNNGV. The J segment lost 0 bases and the V segment lost 4 bases, leaving 7 bases of the junction unmatched. The CDR3 runs to 16 residues. This chain's CDR3 is CASSSGQGGVNTEAFF. The CDR3 DNA sequence: TGTGCCAGCAGCTCTGGACAGGGCGGGGTGAACACTGAAGCTTTCTTT.